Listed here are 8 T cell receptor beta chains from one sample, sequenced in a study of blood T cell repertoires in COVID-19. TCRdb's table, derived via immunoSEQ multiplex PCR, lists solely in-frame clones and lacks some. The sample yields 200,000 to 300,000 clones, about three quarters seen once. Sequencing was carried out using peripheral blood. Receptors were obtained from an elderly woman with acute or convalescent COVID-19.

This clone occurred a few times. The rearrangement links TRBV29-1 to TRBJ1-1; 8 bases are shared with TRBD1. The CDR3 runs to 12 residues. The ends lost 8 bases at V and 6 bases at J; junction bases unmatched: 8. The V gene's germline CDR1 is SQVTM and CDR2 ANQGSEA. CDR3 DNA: TGCAGCACCCTTCAGGGGGCGGCTGAAGCTTTCTTT. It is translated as CSTLQGAAEAFF.

The DNA for the CDR3 is TGTGCCAGCACCACTAGGACAGCTGAAGCTTTCTTT. Translation: CASTTRTAEAFF. The gene calls are TRBV6-5 and TRBJ1-1, with a possible D match to TRBD1 (6 bases). The germline V gene encodes CDR1 MNHEY and CDR2 SVGAGI. V was pared by 7 bases and J by 6 bases, with 12 bases between. This CDR3 is built from 12 residues.

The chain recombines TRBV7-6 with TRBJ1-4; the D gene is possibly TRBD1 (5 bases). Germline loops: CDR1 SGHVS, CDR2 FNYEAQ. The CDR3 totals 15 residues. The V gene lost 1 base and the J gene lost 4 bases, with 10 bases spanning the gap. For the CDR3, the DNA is TGTGCCAGCAGCTTAGGCAGGGCCGTTAATGAAAAACTGTTTTTT. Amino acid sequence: CASSLGRAVNEKLFF.

The CDR3 is CASSLRGTRAISGNTIYF. The CDR3 bases are TGTGCCAGCAGCCTAAGAGGGACTCGAGCTATCTCTGGAAACACCATATATTTT. This sequence joins TRBV7-9 and TRBJ1-3; a possible D gene is TRBD1 (5 bases). The germline gives CDR1 SEHNR, CDR2 FQNEAQ (reference sequence). The CDR3 has 18 residues. The V and J ends lost 5 bases and 0 bases respectively, with 20 bases between them.

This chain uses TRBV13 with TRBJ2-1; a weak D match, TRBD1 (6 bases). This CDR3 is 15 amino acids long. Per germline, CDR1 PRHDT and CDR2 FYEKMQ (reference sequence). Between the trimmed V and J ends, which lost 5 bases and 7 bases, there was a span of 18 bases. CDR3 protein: CASSPLQGTGNEQFF. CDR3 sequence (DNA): TGTGCCAGCAGCCCCCTCCAGGGGACGGGAAATGAGCAGTTCTTC. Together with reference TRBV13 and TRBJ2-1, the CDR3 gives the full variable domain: AAGVIQSPRHLIKEKRETATLKCYPIPRHDTVYWYQQGPGQDPQFLISFYEKMQSDKGSIPDRFSAQQFSDYHSELNMSSLELGDSALYFCASSPLQGTGNEQFFGPGTRLTVL.

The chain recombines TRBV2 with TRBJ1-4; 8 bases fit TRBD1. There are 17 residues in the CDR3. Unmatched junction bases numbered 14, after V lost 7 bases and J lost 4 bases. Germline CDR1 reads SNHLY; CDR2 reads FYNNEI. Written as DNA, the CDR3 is TGTGCCAGCACCCCAGGTGGACAGGGTGCTTTTAATGAAAAACTGTTTTTT. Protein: CASTPGGQGAFNEKLFF.

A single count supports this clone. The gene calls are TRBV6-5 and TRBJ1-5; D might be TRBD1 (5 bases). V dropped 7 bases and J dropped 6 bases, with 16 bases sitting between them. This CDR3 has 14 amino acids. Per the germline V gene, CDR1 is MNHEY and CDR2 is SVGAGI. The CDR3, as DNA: TGTGCCAGCATGGGGGGTTCTAGAGGTCAGCCCCAGCATTTT. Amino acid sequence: CASMGGSRGQPQHF.

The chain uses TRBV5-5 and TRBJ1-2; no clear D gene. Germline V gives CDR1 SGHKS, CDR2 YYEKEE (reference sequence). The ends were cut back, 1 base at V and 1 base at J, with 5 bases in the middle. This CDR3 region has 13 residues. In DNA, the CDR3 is TGTGCCAGCAGCTTGTTACTTAACTATGGCTACACCTTC. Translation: CASSLLLNYGYTF.